These 4 T cell receptor beta chains came from one sample sequenced in a study of cytomegalovirus exposure and HLA in healthy donors. The PCR ran on 60 Vbeta and 13 Jbeta primers. The assay was immunoSEQ multiplex PCR, and TCRdb's table has in-frame clones only and misses some. The sample gives about 280,000 clones, approximately 90% of which show up once; 2% to 3% is in the top ten. Sequencing was carried out using PBMCs. The receptor source for this set is a woman aged 18-35 years in good health and CMV-seronegative.

This clone turned up a few times. The chain carries TRBV7-9 and TRBJ1-4, with 7 bases matching TRBD1. Germline V gives CDR1 SEHNR, CDR2 FQNEAQ (reference sequence). Trimming took 0 bases from V and 5 from J; bases not matched to a gene: 3. This CDR3 has 15 amino acids. CDR3 nucleotides: TGTGCCAGCAGCTTAGCCGGGACAGTCAATGAAAAACTGTTTTTT. Translation: CASSLAGTVNEKLFF.

This chain connects TRBV9 to TRBJ2-7; no clear D gene. V dropped 0 bases and J dropped 5 bases, with 12 bases sitting between them. CDR3 length: 14 residues. CDR1 and CDR2 (germline): SGDLS, YYNGEE. The CDR3 is CASSVGSYRNEQYF. CDR3 sequence (DNA): TGTGCCAGCAGCGTAGGTTCCTATAGAAACGAGCAGTACTTC.

This clone occurred once. This chain connects TRBV30 to TRBJ1-5; the match to TRBD1 covers 8 bases. The germline V gene has CDR1 GTSNPN and CDR2 SVGIG (reference sequence). V lost 5 bases, J lost 7 bases, and 7 bases stayed unmatched. This CDR3 spans 13 amino acids. The CDR3: CAWADREYQPQHF. Here the CDR3 DNA reads TGTGCCTGGGCGGACAGGGAGTACCAGCCCCAGCATTTT. The entire variable domain, with the rest obtained from reference TRBV30 and TRBJ1-5, is as follows: SQTIHQWPATLVQPVGSPLSLECTVEGTSNPNLYWYRQAAGRGLQLLFYSVGIGQISSEVPQNLSASRPQDRQFILSSKKLLLSDSGFYLCAWADREYQPQHFGDGTRLSIL.

This chain links TRBV6-5 with TRBJ2-3, with 8 bases identical to TRBD2. The CDR3 is made up of 14 amino acids. CDR1 is MNHEY and CDR2 is SVGAGI in the germline V gene. With 6 bases clipped from V and 1 base from J, the junction kept 3 bases outside the gene matches. As DNA, the CDR3 is TGTGCCAGCAGCCAAGCGGGGGGCACAGATACGCAGTATTTT. Translation: CASSQAGGTDTQYF.